The next 22 T cell receptor beta chains were all read from a single sample in a study of blood T cell repertoires in COVID-19. Measured with immunoSEQ multiplex PCR; TCRdb has only the in-frame clones, and not every one. The sample includes 270,000 or so clones, 80% to 85% seen only once; the top ten take 3.4%. Sequencing was performed on PBMCs or T cells enriched from blood (not recorded which). The receptors here all came from a man aged 45-65 years who had recovered from COVID-19.

The chain uses TRBV19 and TRBJ2-1; 10 bases are a match to TRBD1. The CDR3 is 19 amino acids. CDR1 and CDR2 (germline): LNHDA, SQIVND (reference sequence). V gave up 0 bases and J gave up 2 bases; unmatched junction bases: 10. Here the CDR3 reads CASSIEVGTGALPYNEQFF. In nucleotides, the CDR3 is TGTGCCAGTAGTATAGAAGTGGGGACAGGGGCCTTACCCTACAATGAGCAGTTCTTC.

The chain couples TRBV7-3 to TRBJ1-6; unclear D gene. CDR1 is SGHTA and CDR2 is FQGTGA in the germline V gene. This CDR3 has 14 amino acids. V was pared by 1 base and J by 8 bases, with 9 bases between. CDR3 coding DNA: TGTGCCAGCAGCTTAAAGGCGCTAGATTCACCCCTCCACTTT. It translates to CASSLKALDSPLHF.

The chain links TRBV3-1 (or the pseudogene TRBV3-2) to TRBJ1-1; 10 bases map to TRBD1. The junction had 5 bases not matched to a gene; V was cut back by 1 base and J by 3 bases. The CDR3 loop spans 16 amino acids. Germline CDR1 reads LGHDT; CDR2 reads YNNKEL (reference sequence). The CDR3, as DNA: TGTGCCAGCAGCCAAGCTAGGACAGGGGGAGACACTGAAGCTTTCTTT. Translated, it gives CASSQARTGGDTEAFF.

The V call is TRBV7-3, the J call TRBJ2-5; a possible D gene is TRBD1 (5 bases). The CDR3 runs to 13 residues. Trimming left V 2 bases short and J 5 bases short, with 9 bases between. Germline-derived CDR1 and CDR2 are SGHTA and FQGTGA. As DNA, the CDR3 is TGTGCCAGCAGCTTACAGGGATCGGAGACCCAGTACTTC. It is translated as CASSLQGSETQYF.

CDR3 in DNA: TGTGCCAGCGGCCGACCGGGGGGAAGTCAGCCCCAGCATTTT. Encoded protein: CASGRPGGSQPQHF. The J gene is TRBJ1-5, the V gene TRBV27, with TRBD1 as a possible D gene (5 bases). Trimming pared 8 bases from V and 6 bases from J, leaving 17 bases between. CDR3 size: 14 residues. Germline V gives CDR1 MNHEY, CDR2 SMNVEV (reference sequence).

V and J are TRBV7-9 and TRBJ2-1, with 10 bases aligning to TRBD2. From germline, CDR1 is SEHNR and CDR2 FQNEAQ (reference sequence). With 10 bases clipped from V and 2 bases from J, the junction kept 11 bases outside the gene matches. The CDR3 spans 16 residues. CDR3 sequence: CATGVAGGGPYNEQFF. The CDR3 DNA reads as TGTGCCACCGGGGTAGCGGGGGGCGGCCCCTACAATGAGCAGTTCTTC.

The J gene is TRBJ2-1, the V gene TRBV12-3 or TRBV12-4; D is uncertain. The V end lost 10 bases, the J end lost 5 bases, and 15 bases lay between the germline ends. This CDR3 region has 13 residues. The chain's CDR3 is CATTPFYNNEQFF. Here the CDR3 DNA reads TGTGCCACCACCCCTTTCTATAACAATGAGCAGTTCTTC.

This clone was observed a handful of times. Additional DNA sequences in this sample encode the identical CDR3. This chain uses TRBV29-1 with TRBJ1-5, with TRBD1 identical over 7 bases. Unmatched junction bases numbered 2, after V lost 6 bases and J lost 3 bases. The CDR3 runs 12 residues. CDR1 is SQVTM and CDR2 is ANQGSEA in the germline V gene. The CDR3 coding sequence is TGCAGCGTCGGACAGGCCAATCAGCCCCAGCATTTT. As protein: CSVGQANQPQHF.

The V gene is TRBV27, the J gene TRBJ2-7; D call uncertain. The CDR3 spans 16 residues. Trimming shortened V by 4 bases and J by 2 bases, and 18 bases separated the two germline ends. Looked up from germline, CDR1 is MNHEY and CDR2 is SMNVEV (reference sequence). The CDR3: CASSWNFLGSPYEQYF. CDR3 sequence (DNA): TGTGCCAGCAGTTGGAATTTTTTGGGCAGTCCCTACGAGCAGTACTTC.

The V and J genes are TRBV6-5 and TRBJ2-2; a weak D match, TRBD1 (5 bases). V lost 4 bases and J lost 7, with 13 bases in between. This CDR3 region has 14 residues. Per the germline V gene, CDR1 is MNHEY and CDR2 is SVGAGI. CDR3 sequence: CASSSILGLGELFF. The DNA for the CDR3 is TGTGCCAGCAGTTCTATCCTGGGGCTCGGGGAGCTGTTTTTT.

The CDR3 loop reads CASSLGTSLSYNEQFF. CDR3 DNA: TGTGCCAGCAGCTTGGGGACTAGCCTCTCCTACAATGAGCAGTTCTTC. V gene TRBV7-2 combines with J gene TRBJ2-1; 9 bases align to TRBD2. This CDR3 has 16 residues. Germline trimming cut 3 bases from V and 0 bases from J; bases unmatched to any gene: 3. CDR1 and CDR2 from the germline V gene are SGHTA and FQGNSA.

The gene calls are TRBV5-8 and TRBJ1-1; D uncertain. The germline gives CDR1 SGHTS, CDR2 YDEGEE. The CDR3 totals 15 residues. The V end lost 1 base, the J end lost 4 bases, and 14 bases lay between the germline ends. The CDR3 is CASSLSAFLGTEAFF. The CDR3 DNA reads TGTGCCAGCAGCTTGAGTGCGTTTCTTGGCACTGAAGCTTTCTTT.

The chain is built from TRBV5-1 and TRBJ2-3, with a tentative D call TRBD2 (6 bases). The CDR3 is made up of 15 amino acids. The germline V gene has CDR1 SGHRS and CDR2 YFSETQ. Trimming shortened V by 3 bases and J by 2 bases, and 13 bases separated the two germline ends. The CDR3 spells CASSSTRGLTDTQYF. CDR3 sequence (DNA): TGCGCCAGCAGCTCGACGCGGGGTCTCACAGATACGCAGTATTTT. Supplemented by reference TRBV5-1 and TRBJ2-3, the full variable domain reads KAGVTQTPRYLIKTRGQQVTLSCSPISGHRSVSWYQQTPGQGLQFLFEYFSETQRNKGNFPGRFSGRQFSNSRSEMNVSTLELGDSALYLCASSSTRGLTDTQYFGPGTRLTVL.

This clone turned up a few times. The V call is TRBV18, the J call TRBJ2-2; 10 positions match TRBD2. J was trimmed by 1 base and V by 2 bases; bases with no gene match: 13. The CDR3 spans 20 residues. The germline CDR1 and CDR2 sequences are KGHSH and LQKENI. The CDR3, as DNA: TGTGCCAGCTCACCATTCCGCCTACTAGCGGGAAAGGAGAACACCGGGGAGCTGTTTTTT. It translates to CASSPFRLLAGKENTGELFF.

The CDR3, as DNA: TGTGCCAGCAGTTCGGCCGGGGCTAACTATGGCTACACCTTC. It yields the protein CASSSAGANYGYTF. The gene calls are TRBV27 and TRBJ1-2; the D is unclear. V lost 4 bases and J 0 bases, leaving 9 bases between the germline ends. The CDR3 covers 14 residues. Germline values: CDR1 MNHEY, CDR2 SMNVEV (reference sequence).

This clone was recorded a few times. The rearrangement links TRBV15 to TRBJ1-5; 8 positions match TRBD1. The CDR3 is 17 residues long. CDR1 and CDR2 from the germline V gene are LNHNV and YYDKDF (reference sequence). The V and J ends lost 0 bases and 7 bases, in that order; junction bases with no gene match: 11. Written as DNA, the CDR3 is TGTGCCACCAGCAGAGATTCTGTTAGGACAGGGTTCCAGCCCCAGCATTTT. As protein: CATSRDSVRTGFQPQHF. Supplemented by reference TRBV15 and TRBJ1-5, the full variable domain reads DAMVIQNPRYQVTQFGKPVTLSCSQTLNHNVMYWYQQKSSQAPKLLFHYYDKDFNNEADTPDNFQSRRPNTSFCFLDIRSPGLGDTAMYLCATSRDSVRTGFQPQHFGDGTRLSIL.

The gene calls are TRBV11-2 and TRBJ1-1; no firm D call. Germline loops: CDR1 SGHAT, CDR2 FQNNGV. V lost 0 bases, J lost 5 bases, and 10 bases lay in between. The length of the CDR3 is 14 residues. The CDR3 sequence: CASSLDPGTTEAFF. DNA for the CDR3: TGTGCCAGCAGCTTAGATCCGGGTACAACTGAAGCTTTCTTT.

The rearrangement uses TRBV2 and TRBJ1-2; the D gene is possibly TRBD1 (5 bases). The CDR3 length is 15 residues. Germline V gene sequence: CDR1 SNHLY, CDR2 FYNNEI. V was clipped by 2 bases and J by 8 bases, with 18 bases between them. Here the CDR3 reads CASSELRSGVEGYTF. CDR3 coding DNA: TGTGCCAGCAGTGAACTCAGGTCGGGGGTCGAGGGCTACACCTTC.

V is TRBV28 and J is TRBJ2-5; 10 positions match TRBD1. Germline CDR1 MDHEN, CDR2 SYDVKM. J lost 1 base, V lost 6 bases, and 11 bases had no gene match. The CDR3 covers 17 residues. The CDR3 nucleotides read TGTGCCAGCAGCCCAGTGGGGGACAGGGGAATCCAAGAGACCCAGTACTTC. It translates to CASSPVGDRGIQETQYF.

This sequence joins TRBV7-9 and TRBJ2-5; 8 bases are shared with TRBD2. The ends lost 3 bases at V and 1 base at J; junction bases unmatched: 7. Germline-derived CDR1 and CDR2 are SEHNR and FQNEAQ (reference sequence). The CDR3 covers 16 residues. CDR3 in DNA: TGTGCCAGCAGCTTTACTAGCGGTGGGGTCCAAGAGACCCAGTACTTC. This translates into CASSFTSGGVQETQYF.

CDR3 region: CASSGGQNTGELFF. The CDR3 coding sequence is TGTGCCAGCAGCGGAGGACAAAACACCGGGGAGCTGTTTTTT. The chain employs TRBV9 and TRBJ2-2; D perhaps matches TRBD1 (5 bases). Germline assignment: CDR1 SGDLS and CDR2 YYNGEE. The CDR3 loop spans 14 amino acids. V was cut by 3 bases and J by 2 bases, with 8 bases left in between.

The genes are TRBV2 and TRBJ1-1; D possibly corresponds to TRBD1 (6 bases). Germline V lookup: CDR1 SNHLY, CDR2 FYNNEI. Trimming shortened V by 3 bases and J by 6 bases, and 11 bases separated the two germline ends. The CDR3 runs 13 residues. This CDR3 reads CASSDRGWAEAFF. Written as DNA, the CDR3 is TGTGCCAGCAGTGACAGGGGTTGGGCTGAAGCTTTCTTT. Drawing the rest from reference TRBV2 and TRBJ1-1, the complete variable domain is EPEVTQTPSHQVTQMGQEVILRCVPISNHLYFYWYRQILGQKVEFLVSFYNNEISEKSEIFDDQFSVERPDGSNFTLKIRSTKLEDSAMYFCASSDRGWAEAFFGQGTRLTVV.